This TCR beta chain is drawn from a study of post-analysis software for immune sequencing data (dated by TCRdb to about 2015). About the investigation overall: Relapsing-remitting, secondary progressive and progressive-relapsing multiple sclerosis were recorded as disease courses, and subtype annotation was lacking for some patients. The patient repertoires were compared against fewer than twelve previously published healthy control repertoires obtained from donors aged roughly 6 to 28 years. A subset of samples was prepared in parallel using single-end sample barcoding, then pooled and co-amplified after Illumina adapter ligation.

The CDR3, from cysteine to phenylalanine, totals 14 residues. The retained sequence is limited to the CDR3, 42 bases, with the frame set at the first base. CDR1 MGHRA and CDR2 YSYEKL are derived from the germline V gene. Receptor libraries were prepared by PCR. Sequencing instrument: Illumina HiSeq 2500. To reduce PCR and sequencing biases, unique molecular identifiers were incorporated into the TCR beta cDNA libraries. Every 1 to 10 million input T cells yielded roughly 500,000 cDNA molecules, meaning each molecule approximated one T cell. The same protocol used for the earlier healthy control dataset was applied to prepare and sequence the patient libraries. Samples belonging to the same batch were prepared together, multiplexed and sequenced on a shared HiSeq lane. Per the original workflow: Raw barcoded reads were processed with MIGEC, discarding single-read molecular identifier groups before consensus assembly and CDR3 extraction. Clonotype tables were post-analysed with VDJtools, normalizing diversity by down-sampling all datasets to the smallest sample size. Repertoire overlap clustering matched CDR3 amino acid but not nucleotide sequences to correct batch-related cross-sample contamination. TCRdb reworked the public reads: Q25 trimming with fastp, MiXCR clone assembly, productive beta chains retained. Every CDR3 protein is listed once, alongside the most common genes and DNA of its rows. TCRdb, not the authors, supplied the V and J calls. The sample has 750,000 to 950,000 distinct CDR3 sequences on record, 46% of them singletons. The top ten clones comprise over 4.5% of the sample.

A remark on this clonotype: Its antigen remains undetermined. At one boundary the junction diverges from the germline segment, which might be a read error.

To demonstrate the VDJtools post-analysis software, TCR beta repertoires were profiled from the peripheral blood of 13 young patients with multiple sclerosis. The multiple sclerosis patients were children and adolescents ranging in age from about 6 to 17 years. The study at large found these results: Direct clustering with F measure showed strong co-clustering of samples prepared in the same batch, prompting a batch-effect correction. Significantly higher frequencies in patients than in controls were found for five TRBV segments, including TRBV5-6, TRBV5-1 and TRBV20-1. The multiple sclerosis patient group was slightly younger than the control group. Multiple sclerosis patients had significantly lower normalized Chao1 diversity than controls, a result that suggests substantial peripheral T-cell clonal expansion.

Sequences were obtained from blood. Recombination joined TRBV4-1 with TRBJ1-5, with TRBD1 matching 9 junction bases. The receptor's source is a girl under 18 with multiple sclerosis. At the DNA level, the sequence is TGCGCCGGCAGCCTGGAGACAGGGGGTCAGCCCCAGCATTTT. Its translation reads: CAGSLETGGQPQHF.